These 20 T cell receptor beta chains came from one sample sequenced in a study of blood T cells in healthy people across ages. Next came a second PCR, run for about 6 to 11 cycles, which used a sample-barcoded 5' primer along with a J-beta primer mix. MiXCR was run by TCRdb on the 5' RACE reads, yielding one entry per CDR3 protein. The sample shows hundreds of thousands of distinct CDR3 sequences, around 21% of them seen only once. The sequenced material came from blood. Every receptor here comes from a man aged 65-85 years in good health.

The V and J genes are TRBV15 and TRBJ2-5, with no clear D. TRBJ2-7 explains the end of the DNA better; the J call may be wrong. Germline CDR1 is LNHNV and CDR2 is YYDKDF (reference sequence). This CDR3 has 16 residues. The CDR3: CATSRGGTQSSYEQYF. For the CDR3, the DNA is TGTGCCACCAGCAGAGGCGGCACCCAGAGCTCCTACGAGCAGTACTTC.

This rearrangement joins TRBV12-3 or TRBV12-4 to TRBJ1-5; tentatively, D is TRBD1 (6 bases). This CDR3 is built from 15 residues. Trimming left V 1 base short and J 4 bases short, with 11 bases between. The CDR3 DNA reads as TGTGCCAGCAGTTTAGACAGGGTAATAAATCAGCCCCAGCATTTT. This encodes CASSLDRVINQPQHF.

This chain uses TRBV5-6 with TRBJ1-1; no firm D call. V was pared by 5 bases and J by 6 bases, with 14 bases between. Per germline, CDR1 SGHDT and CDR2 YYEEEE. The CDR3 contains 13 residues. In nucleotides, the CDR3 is TGTGCCAGCAGTGCCTATCGGAGCGCTGAAGCTTTCTTT. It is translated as CASSAYRSAEAFF.

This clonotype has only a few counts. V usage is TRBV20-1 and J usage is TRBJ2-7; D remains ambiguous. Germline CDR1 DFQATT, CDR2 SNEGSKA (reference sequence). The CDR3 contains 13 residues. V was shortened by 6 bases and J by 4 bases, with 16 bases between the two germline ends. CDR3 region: CSALPGSRYEQYF. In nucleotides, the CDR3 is TGCAGTGCCTTACCGGGCAGTAGATACGAGCAGTACTTC.

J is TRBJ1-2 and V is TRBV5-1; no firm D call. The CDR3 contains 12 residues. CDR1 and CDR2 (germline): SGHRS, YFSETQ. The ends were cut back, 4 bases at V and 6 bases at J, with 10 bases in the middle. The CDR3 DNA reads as TGCGCCAGCAGCAATAACCACGATGGCTACACCTTC. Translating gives CASSNNHDGYTF. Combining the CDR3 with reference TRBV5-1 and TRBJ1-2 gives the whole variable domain KAGVTQTPRYLIKTRGQQVTLSCSPISGHRSVSWYQQTPGQGLQFLFEYFSETQRNKGNFPGRFSGRQFSNSRSEMNVSTLELGDSALYLCASSNNHDGYTFGSGTRLTVV.

The CDR3 coding sequence is TGTGCCAGCAGCTTAGGGCGGGGGGCCGGGTCACCCCTCCACTTT. Translated, it gives CASSLGRGAGSPLHF. The J gene is TRBJ1-6, the V gene TRBV7-2; D possibly corresponds to TRBD1 (6 bases). Between the trimmed V and J ends, which lost 1 base and 10 bases, there was a span of 14 bases. Germline values: CDR1 SGHTA, CDR2 FQGNSA. The CDR3 length is 15 residues.

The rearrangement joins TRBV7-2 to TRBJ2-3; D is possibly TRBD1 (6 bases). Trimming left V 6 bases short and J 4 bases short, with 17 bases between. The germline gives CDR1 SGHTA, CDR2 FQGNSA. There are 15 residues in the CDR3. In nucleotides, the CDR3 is TGTGCCAGCAGTCTAGGGGGAGTTGGGCCAGATACGCAGTATTTT. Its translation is CASSLGGVGPDTQYF.

CDR3 sequence (DNA): TGTGCCAGCTCACCTCAAGGGGGGTCCGGCACAGATACGCAGCATTTT. Translating it yields CASSPQGGSGTDTQHF. J is TRBJ2-3 and V is TRBV18, with TRBD1 as a possible D gene (6 bases). Gene TRBJ1-5 matches the end of the DNA better, so the J call may be wrong. The germline V gene has CDR1 KGHSH and CDR2 LQKENI. The CDR3 has 16 residues.

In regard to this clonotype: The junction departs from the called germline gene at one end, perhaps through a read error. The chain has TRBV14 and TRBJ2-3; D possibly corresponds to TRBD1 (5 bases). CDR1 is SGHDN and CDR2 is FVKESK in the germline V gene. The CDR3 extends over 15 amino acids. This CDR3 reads CASSQAGYTTDTRYF. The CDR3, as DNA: TGTGCCAGCAGCCAAGCAGGGTATACCACAGATACGCGGTATTTT.

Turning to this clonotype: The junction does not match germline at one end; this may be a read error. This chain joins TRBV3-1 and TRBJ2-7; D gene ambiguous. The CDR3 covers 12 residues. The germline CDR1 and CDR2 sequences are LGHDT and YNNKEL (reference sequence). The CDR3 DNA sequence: TGTGCCAGCAGCCAAAGATCATACGAGCACTACTTC. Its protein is CASSQRSYEHYF.

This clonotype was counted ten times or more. The CDR3 region has the DNA TGTGCCAGCAGCCCCGACAGGGGCGAGCAGTACTTC. Translation: CASSPDRGEQYF. The genes are TRBV9 and TRBJ2-7; 8 bases are shared with TRBD1. Germline V gene sequence: CDR1 SGDLS, CDR2 YYNGEE. The CDR3 runs 12 residues. Trimming at V came to 4 bases and at J to 6 bases, leaving 3 bases not matched to a gene.

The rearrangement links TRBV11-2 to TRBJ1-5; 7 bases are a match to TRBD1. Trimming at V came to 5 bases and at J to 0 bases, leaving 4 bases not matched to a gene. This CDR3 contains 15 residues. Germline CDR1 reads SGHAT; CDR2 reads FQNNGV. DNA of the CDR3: TGTGCCAGCAGCCAAGGGGGCAATAGCAATCAGCCCCAGCATTTT. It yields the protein CASSQGGNSNQPQHF.

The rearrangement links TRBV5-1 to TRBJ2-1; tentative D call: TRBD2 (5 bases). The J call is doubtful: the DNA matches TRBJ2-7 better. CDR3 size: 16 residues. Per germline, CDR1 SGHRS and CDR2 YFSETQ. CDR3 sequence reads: CASSPRGMAVSYEQYF. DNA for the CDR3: TGCGCCAGCAGCCCCCGAGGGATGGCAGTTTCCTACGAGCAGTACTTC.

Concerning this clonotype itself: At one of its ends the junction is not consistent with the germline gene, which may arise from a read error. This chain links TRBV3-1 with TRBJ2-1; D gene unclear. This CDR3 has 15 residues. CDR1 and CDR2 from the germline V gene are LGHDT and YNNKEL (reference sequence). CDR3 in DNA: TGCGCCAGCAGCCAGACGGAGTTCCCCTACAATGAGCAGTTCTTC. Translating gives CASSQTEFPYNEQFF.

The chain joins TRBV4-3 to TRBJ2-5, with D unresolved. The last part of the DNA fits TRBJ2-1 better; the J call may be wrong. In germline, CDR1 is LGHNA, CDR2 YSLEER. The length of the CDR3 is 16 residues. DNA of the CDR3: TGCGCCAGCAGCCAAGCCCTCGGTGGCACATACAATGAGCAGTTCTTC. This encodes CASSQALGGTYNEQFF.

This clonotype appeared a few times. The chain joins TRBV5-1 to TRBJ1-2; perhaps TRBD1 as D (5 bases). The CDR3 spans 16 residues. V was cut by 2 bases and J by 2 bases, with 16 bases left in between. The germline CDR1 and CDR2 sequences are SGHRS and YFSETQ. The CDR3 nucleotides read TGCGCCAGCAGCTTTACCCCGGGCCGGGGGAACTATGGCTACACCTTC. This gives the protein CASSFTPGRGNYGYTF.

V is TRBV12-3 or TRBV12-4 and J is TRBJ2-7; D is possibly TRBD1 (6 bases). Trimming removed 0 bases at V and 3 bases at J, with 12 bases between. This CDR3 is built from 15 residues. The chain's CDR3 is CASSLATGAHYEQYF. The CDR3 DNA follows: TGTGCCAGCAGTTTAGCGACAGGAGCTCACTACGAGCAGTACTTC.

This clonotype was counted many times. As DNA, the CDR3 is TGTGCCAGCAGTTCCCCCTGGGGGTATAAGTACCAAGAGACCCAGTACTTC. Protein sequence: CASSSPWGYKYQETQYF. V usage is TRBV6-5 and J usage is TRBJ2-5; D tentatively reads TRBD1 or TRBD2 (5 bases each). In germline, CDR1 is MNHEY, CDR2 SVGAGI. This CDR3 contains 17 residues. The ends were cut back, 4 bases at V and 0 bases at J, with 18 bases in the middle.

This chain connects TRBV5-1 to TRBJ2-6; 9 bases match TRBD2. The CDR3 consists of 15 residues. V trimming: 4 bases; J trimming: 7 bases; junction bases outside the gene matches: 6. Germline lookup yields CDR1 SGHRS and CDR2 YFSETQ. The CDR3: CASSPGLAGANVLTF. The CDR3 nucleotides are TGCGCCAGCAGCCCGGGACTAGCCGGAGCCAACGTCCTGACTTTC.

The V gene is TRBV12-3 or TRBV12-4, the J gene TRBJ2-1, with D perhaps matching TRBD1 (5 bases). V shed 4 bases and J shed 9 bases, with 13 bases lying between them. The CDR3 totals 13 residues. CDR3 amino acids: CASSSPGRGEQFF. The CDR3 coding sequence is TGTGCCAGCAGTTCTCCAGGGCGCGGTGAGCAGTTCTTC.